This entry lists 32 T cell receptor beta chains sequenced from one sample in a study of control samples from healthy donors and cancer patients. Using immunoSEQ multiplex PCR, the repertoire was profiled, and TCRdb retains in-frame clones only, with some absent. This sample yields roughly 130,000 clones, of which approximately 95% are seen a single time; around 3.6% belongs to the top ten. The specimen sequenced was blood. These receptors were obtained from a man aged 25-40 years in good health.

With regard to this clone: This CDR3 is also generated by other DNA sequences in the sample. This chain's CDR3 is CASSRDRQETQYF. The CDR3 bases are TGTGCCAGCTCACGGGACAGGCAAGAGACCCAGTACTTC. V gene TRBV18 combines with J gene TRBJ2-5; 8 bases map to TRBD1. The CDR3 is 13 residues long. The germline V gene has CDR1 KGHSH and CDR2 LQKENI. Unmatched junction bases numbered 0, after V lost 4 bases and J lost 2 bases.

This clone was recorded only once. The chain links TRBV7-3 to TRBJ1-2; 7 bases line up with TRBD1. The junction had 8 bases not matched to a gene; V was cut back by 6 bases and J by 1 base. The CDR3 spans 15 residues. Germline CDR1 reads SGHTA; CDR2 reads FQGTGA. CDR3 nucleotides: TGTGCCAGCAGTCCAGGGGGAGGCCTTAACTATGGCTACACCTTC. It codes for CASSPGGGLNYGYTF.

V gene TRBV28 combines with J gene TRBJ1-1; D is uncertain. Trimming removed 6 bases at V and 5 bases at J, with 7 bases between. The CDR3 is 11 residues long. Germline-derived CDR1 and CDR2 are MDHEN and SYDVKM. CDR3 region: CASSRYTEAFF. CDR3 DNA sequence: TGTGCCAGCAGCCGTTATACTGAAGCTTTCTTT.

This chain uses TRBV5-1 with TRBJ1-5, with 11 bases identical to TRBD1. Germline CDR1 reads SGHRS; CDR2 reads YFSETQ. V lost 1 base to trimming and J lost 3 bases; unmatched junction nucleotides: 3. The CDR3 extends over 16 amino acids. The CDR3 DNA is TGCGCCAGCAGCTTGTGGACAGGGGGCTACAATCAGCCCCAGCATTTT. Its protein is CASSLWTGGYNQPQHF.

This chain connects TRBV9 to TRBJ2-7, with a weak D call TRBD1 (5 bases). V was cut by 0 bases and J by 0 bases, with 10 bases left in between. Germline loops: CDR1 SGDLS, CDR2 YYNGEE. The CDR3 spans 15 residues. In DNA form, the CDR3 reads TGTGCCAGCAGCGTAGCTCCAGGGCCCTCCTACGAGCAGTACTTC. Translation gives CASSVAPGPSYEQYF. Full variable domain (outside the CDR3, taken from reference TRBV9 and TRBJ2-7): DSGVTQTPKHLITATGQRVTLRCSPRSGDLSVYWYQQSLDQGLQFLIQYYNGEERAKGNILERFSAQQFPDLHSELNLSSLELGDSALYFCASSVAPGPSYEQYFGPGTRLTVT.

The CDR3 bases are TGCGCCAGCAGCCAGGCTGCGAGTAGGCGGGGGGCGTCTAATTCACCCCTCCACTTT. Translating gives CASSQAASRRGASNSPLHF. V gene TRBV4-1 combines with J gene TRBJ1-6, with a tentative D call TRBD1 (6 bases). The CDR3 totals 19 residues. Per germline, CDR1 MGHRA and CDR2 YSYEKL. Trimming stripped 3 bases from V and 6 bases from J, with 24 bases between.

CDR3 in DNA: TGTGCCAGCAGCTTGATCTTCGGCGGGGGGGCCCGGACCGGTACGCAGTATTTT. Residues: CASSLIFGGGARTGTQYF. V gene TRBV7-2 combines with J gene TRBJ2-3, with 9 positions matching TRBD2. Germline CDR1 reads SGHTA; CDR2 reads FQGNSA. The CDR3 spans 18 residues. V shed 3 bases and J 8 bases; nucleotides not matched to a gene: 18.

This clone was counted once. The chain recombines TRBV13 with TRBJ1-6; D is perhaps TRBD1 (5 bases). Deletions cut 2 bases from V and 3 bases from J, with 14 bases between. CDR1 and CDR2 (germline): PRHDT, FYEKMQ (reference sequence). The CDR3 runs to 17 residues. CDR3: CASSLNGVGDYNSPLHF. DNA for the CDR3: TGTGCCAGCAGCTTAAACGGGGTAGGGGACTATAATTCACCCCTCCACTTT.

This rearrangement joins TRBV29-1 to TRBJ1-6, with D maybe TRBD1 (6 bases). V was clipped by 7 bases and J by 7 bases, with 14 bases between them. The CDR3 has 13 residues. The germline V gene encodes CDR1 SQVTM and CDR2 ANQGSEA. CDR3 in DNA: TGCAGCGCAGGGGCAGGGAAGAATTCACCCCTCCACTTT. Protein: CSAGAGKNSPLHF.

Only one count was recorded for this clone. This chain connects TRBV7-2 to TRBJ1-3; D is unclear. V shed 0 bases and J shed 0 bases, with 9 bases lying between them. Germline assignment: CDR1 SGHTA and CDR2 FQGNSA. The CDR3 loop spans 16 amino acids. The CDR3 sequence: CASSLAGVYSGNTIYF. In nucleotides, the CDR3 is TGTGCCAGCAGCTTAGCCGGAGTTTACTCTGGAAACACCATATATTTT.

The chain links TRBV23-1 to TRBJ2-2; TRBD1 aligns across 10 bases. TRBV23-1 is designated an ORF whose function remains uncertain. Trimming at V came to 4 bases and at J to 1 base, leaving 9 bases not matched to a gene. This CDR3 is built from 18 residues. This CDR3 reads CASSPQEDRGVNTGELFF. The CDR3 DNA reads as TGCGCCAGCAGTCCACAAGAGGACAGGGGGGTGAACACCGGGGAGCTGTTTTTT.

This chain joins TRBV11-1 and TRBJ2-4; D tentatively reads TRBD1 or TRBD2 (5 bases each). Germline CDR1 and CDR2: SGHAT and FQDESV (reference sequence). The CDR3 extends over 15 amino acids. With 3 bases removed from V and 4 bases from J, the gap between germline ends came to 13 bases. CDR3 sequence: CASSFGAREKNIQYF. CDR3 bases: TGTGCCAGCAGCTTCGGGGCCAGGGAGAAAAACATTCAGTACTTC.

This clone was counted a single time. The V gene is TRBV4-2, the J gene TRBJ1-1; D remains ambiguous. The V end lost 0 bases, the J end lost 2 bases, and 7 bases lay between the germline ends. In germline, CDR1 is LGHNA, CDR2 YNFKEQ. This CDR3 is 14 amino acids long. CDR3 sequence reads: CASSQEIRNTEAFF. In DNA form, the CDR3 reads TGTGCCAGCAGCCAAGAAATCCGTAACACTGAAGCTTTCTTT.

The rearrangement links TRBV7-9 to TRBJ2-1; a weak D match, TRBD2 (6 bases). Germline-derived CDR1 and CDR2 are SEHNR and FQNEAQ (reference sequence). The CDR3 is made up of 15 amino acids. Between the trimmed V and J ends, which lost 3 bases and 4 bases, there was a span of 13 bases. The CDR3 here is CASSFGRGLYNEQFF. CDR3 DNA: TGTGCCAGCAGCTTCGGACGGGGGTTGTACAATGAGCAGTTCTTC. The variable domain in full, with the rest retrieved from reference TRBV7-9 and TRBJ2-1, is DTGVSQNPRHKITKRGQNVTFRCDPISEHNRLYWYRQTLGQGPEFLTYFQNEAQLEKSRLLSDRFSAERPKGSFSTLEIQRTEQGDSAMYLCASSFGRGLYNEQFFGPGTRLTVL.

CDR3 sequence (DNA): TGTGCCAGCAGTTTTGGACAGGGCGGTTCACCCCTCCACTTT. Encoded protein: CASSFGQGGSPLHF. V is TRBV27 and J is TRBJ1-6; 8 nucleotides line up with TRBD1. Germline values: CDR1 MNHEY, CDR2 SMNVEV (reference sequence). CDR3 length: 14 residues. The ends lost 3 bases at V and 9 bases at J; junction bases unmatched: 4.

The chain uses TRBV9 and TRBJ1-2, with 7 bases identical to TRBD1. Germline V gene sequence: CDR1 SGDLS, CDR2 YYNGEE. The length of the CDR3 is 17 residues. V lost 3 bases and J lost 3; bases outside the gene matches: 14. CDR3 in DNA: TGTGCCAGCAGCGGCGGCGGGGACAGTCTGGTGGACTATGGCTACACCTTC. Translation: CASSGGGDSLVDYGYTF.

The DNA of the CDR3 is TGTGCCAGCAGCTTAGGGGGCGTGGGTGGCTACACCTTC. Translating it yields CASSLGGVGGYTF. This chain links TRBV7-9 with TRBJ1-2; maybe TRBD1 (5 bases). CDR3 length: 13 residues. Germline assignment: CDR1 SEHNR and CDR2 FQNEAQ (reference sequence). Trimming stripped 1 base from V and 7 bases from J, with 10 bases between.

This chain connects TRBV27 to TRBJ2-1; D call uncertain. Trimming took off 3 bases at V and 4 bases at J, with 7 bases between the two ends. Looked up from germline, CDR1 is MNHEY and CDR2 is SMNVEV (reference sequence). This CDR3 is 13 amino acids long. The CDR3 DNA reads as TGTGCCAGCAGTTTTCTAGGGTACAATGAGCAGTTCTTC. This codes for CASSFLGYNEQFF.

The V gene is TRBV5-4, the J gene TRBJ1-1; D not certain. This CDR3 region has 13 residues. Germline CDR1 and CDR2: SGHNT and YYREEE (reference sequence). The germline V and J ends were trimmed by 4 bases and 3 bases, with 10 bases remaining between them. This chain's CDR3 is CASSTRTHTEAFF. CDR3 sequence (DNA): TGTGCCAGCAGCACTCGGACCCACACTGAAGCTTTCTTT.

The CDR3 DNA sequence: TGTGCCAGCAGCAACACGGGGGGGCCGGGCTCCTACAATGAGCAGTTCTTC. The encoded protein is CASSNTGGPGSYNEQFF. The chain combines TRBV7-2 with TRBJ2-1; 8 bases align to TRBD2. The germline V gene encodes CDR1 SGHTA and CDR2 FQGNSA. The trim removed 5 bases at V and 0 bases at J, leaving 9 bases unmatched. This CDR3 has 17 residues.

The chain combines TRBV7-3 with TRBJ1-1; 7 nucleotides agree with TRBD1. Germline V gives CDR1 SGHTA, CDR2 FQGTGA. V dropped 1 base and J dropped 8; count of bases not matched to a gene: 4. The CDR3 loop spans 13 amino acids. The CDR3 DNA is TGTGCCAGCAGCTTAAATAGGGGGCGGGAAGCTTTCTTT. Translation: CASSLNRGREAFF.

V gene TRBV30 combines with J gene TRBJ1-5; D uncertain. Germline loops: CDR1 GTSNPN, CDR2 SVGIG (reference sequence). V dropped 2 bases and J dropped 4 bases, with 9 bases sitting between them. The CDR3 is made up of 13 amino acids. The CDR3 sequence is CAWSLEQNQPQHF. The CDR3 region has the DNA TGTGCCTGGAGTCTTGAACAGAATCAGCCCCAGCATTTT.

The chain uses TRBV4-3 and TRBJ1-1, with D hard to call. From germline, CDR1 is LGHNA and CDR2 YSLEER. V gave up 0 bases and J gave up 6 bases, with 11 bases separating them. The CDR3 length is 14 residues. The CDR3 coding sequence is TGCGCCAGCAGCCAAGAAAGGGAGGGCGCTGAAGCTTTCTTT. Protein: CASSQEREGAEAFF.

This clone was detected only once. The chain couples TRBV11-2 to TRBJ2-7; D is perhaps TRBD2 (5 bases). The V end lost 5 bases, the J end lost 0 bases, and 11 bases lay between the germline ends. CDR3 length: 14 amino acids. The V gene's germline CDR1 is SGHAT and CDR2 FQNNGV. The CDR3 nucleotides are TGTGCCAGCAGCAGTAGGACTTTCTCCTACGAGCAGTACTTC. Amino acid sequence: CASSSRTFSYEQYF.

This chain connects TRBV19 to TRBJ1-1; TRBD1 agrees at 7 bases. CDR3 length: 14 amino acids. Germline CDR1 LNHDA, CDR2 SQIVND (reference sequence). With V trimmed by 3 bases and J by 5 bases, 6 bases remained unmatched. Written as DNA, the CDR3 is TGTGCCAGTAGTATCCACAGGGGAGGGACTGAAGCTTTCTTT. Its protein is CASSIHRGGTEAFF.

V usage is TRBV19 and J usage is TRBJ1-1; D not resolved. Germline loops: CDR1 LNHDA, CDR2 SQIVND (reference sequence). Trimming cost V 3 bases and J 1 base, with 9 bases left between them. This CDR3 contains 14 residues. The CDR3 protein is CASSMVPGNTEAFF. The CDR3 nucleotides read TGTGCCAGTAGTATGGTCCCGGGGAACACTGAAGCTTTCTTT.

V gene TRBV28 combines with J gene TRBJ1-4, with D uncertain. V shed 2 bases and J shed 0 bases, with 7 bases lying between them. The CDR3 spans 15 residues. Germline CDR1 is MDHEN and CDR2 is SYDVKM. CDR3 residues: CASSLLQTTNEKLFF. Written as DNA, the CDR3 is TGTGCCAGCAGTTTACTCCAGACAACTAATGAAAAACTGTTTTTT.

As for this clone: The junction differs from germline at one of its ends, possibly a read error. CDR3 in DNA: TGTGCCAGCAGTCAAGCGGGACTCCCCTACAATGAGCAGTTCTTC. Residues: CASSQAGLPYNEQFF. The V and J genes are TRBV6-1 and TRBJ2-1; TRBD2 agrees at 7 bases. CDR3 size: 15 residues. CDR1 and CDR2 from the germline V gene are MNHNS and SASEGT.

V gene TRBV7-2 combines with J gene TRBJ1-1, with D unclear. This CDR3 contains 13 residues. Trimming removed 4 bases at V and 1 base at J, with 7 bases between. Germline V gene lookup returns CDR1 SGHTA and CDR2 FQGNSA. CDR3 in DNA: TGTGCCAGCAGCTCCCAGGCGAACACTGAAGCTTTCTTT. Its protein product is CASSSQANTEAFF. The full variable domain, its missing parts supplied by reference TRBV7-2 and TRBJ1-1, is GAGVSQSPSNKVTEKGKDVELRCDPISGHTALYWYRQSLGQGLEFLIYFQGNSAPDKSGLPSDRFSAERTGGSVSTLTIQRTQQEDSAVYLCASSSQANTEAFFGQGTRLTVV.

V is TRBV7-3 and J is TRBJ2-7, with 9 positions matching TRBD2. The length of the CDR3 is 14 residues. The V gene's germline CDR1 is SGHTA and CDR2 FQGTGA. V lost 4 bases and J lost 5; bases outside the gene matches: 6. The CDR3 loop reads CASSSTGGGDEQYF. Written as DNA, the CDR3 is TGTGCCAGCAGCTCTACTGGCGGGGGGGACGAGCAGTACTTC. Full variable domain (missing parts from reference TRBV7-3 and TRBJ2-7): GAGVSQTPSNKVTEKGKYVELRCDPISGHTALYWYRQSLGQGPEFLIYFQGTGAADDSGLPNDRFFAVRPEGSVSTLKIQRTERGDSAVYLCASSSTGGGDEQYFGPGTRLTVT.

CDR3 coding DNA: TGCAGTGCTAGTTTATCGGGAGCCCAGTACTTC. Translation gives CSASLSGAQYF. The rearrangement links TRBV20-1 to TRBJ2-5; D might be TRBD2 (6 bases). With 3 bases removed from V and 9 bases from J, the gap between germline ends came to 11 bases. Germline V gene sequence: CDR1 DFQATT, CDR2 SNEGSKA (reference sequence). This CDR3 is 11 amino acids long.

CDR3 in DNA: TGTGCCAGCAGCTCAAGACTGGAATCGGATACGCAGTATTTT. Protein sequence: CASSSRLESDTQYF. This sequence joins TRBV5-4 and TRBJ2-3; D is unresolved. Germline V gives CDR1 SGHNT, CDR2 YYREEE (reference sequence). There are 14 residues in the CDR3. V was cut by 3 bases and J by 6 bases, with 14 bases left in between.